The T cell receptor (beta chain) under discussion was sequenced for a study of T cell changes during pregnancy in multiple sclerosis. The repertoire was sequenced with immunoSEQ multiplex PCR; TCRdb's copy has only in-frame clones and lacks some. The sample contains approximately 96,000 clones, about 91% of which appear only once. The CDR3 length is 12 residues. V lost 8 bases, J lost 4 bases, and 11 bases lay in between. Germline CDR1 SGHTA, CDR2 FQGNSA. The rearrangement joins TRBV7-2 to TRBJ1-2; a weak D match, TRBD1 (5 bases). This TCR was recovered from a female donor in good health, enrolled as a control in a pregnancy study. This material consisted of peripheral blood, taken after pregnancy. CDR3 sequence: CASDPGRYGYTF. DNA for the CDR3: TGTGCCAGCGACCCAGGGCGCTATGGCTACACCTTC.